This T cell receptor beta chain was profiled in a study of cytomegalovirus exposure and HLA in healthy donors. A multiplex PCR was run with 60 Vbeta primers and 13 Jbeta primers. Produced via immunoSEQ multiplex PCR; TCRdb's table is partial and in-frame only. The sample carries more than 150,000 clones, roughly 87% recorded once. CDR1 is SGHDT, CDR2 YYEEEE, per germline. V gave up 4 bases and J gave up 4 bases; unmatched junction bases: 12. CDR3 length: 16 residues. The chain couples TRBV5-6 to TRBJ1-2; TRBD1 matches 8 bases. The clonotype comes from a girl in the first two years of life in good health and CMV-seronegative. The sample was PBMCs. The chain's CDR3 is CASSPAGTGYSYGYTF. The CDR3, as DNA: TGTGCCAGCAGCCCAGCCGGGACAGGTTACAGCTATGGCTACACCTTC.